Given below is one T cell receptor (beta chain) in context. The antigen is undetermined. This sample is part of a study of T-cell memory formation after mild COVID-19. Study-level background: Clustering of TCRs was largely donor specific. Points from the study as a whole: In pre-infection memory, a portion of responding clones appeared, which suggested that cross-reactive memory joined. Of the contracting clones, CD4+ ones lay mainly in CM and EM, and CD8+ ones in EMRA.

V lost 4 bases and J lost 9, with 13 bases in between. The CDR3 loop spans 12 amino acids. Barcoded TCR alpha and TCR beta cDNA libraries with UMIs came from 5'RACE using constant-segment primers. Using its own MiXCR run on the 5' RACE reads, TCRdb lists one record per CDR3 protein. The sample consists of about 250,000 distinct CDR3 sequences, 15% of them appearing once. This sequence joins TRBV12-3 or TRBV12-4 and TRBJ2-7; D is undetermined. Sequenced sample: PBMCs or a T cell subset sorted from them (not recorded which). The sequence derives from an adult woman who had mild COVID-19 (a few samples of this study predate the infection). Cell type and time point are not known. In nucleotides, the CDR3 is TGTGCCAGCAGTTCCTATGGATTGGGGCAGTACTTC. Amino acid sequence: CASSSYGLGQYF.